This TCR beta chain was captured by sequencing in a study of regulatory T cells in long-lasting Graves disease (dated by TCRdb to the early 2020s). Study-wide context: In the newly diagnosed Graves' disease group, patients had been taking antithyroid drugs for less than 3 months. The study took place in China and was registered as a clinical trial. Peripheral blood TCR sequencing and RNA sequencing compared persistent Graves' disease patients with newly diagnosed Graves' disease patients. A total of some 35 samples underwent TCR sequencing, from some 13 patients with persistent Graves' disease and some 20 patients with newly diagnosed Graves' disease. The full study reports these points: Persistent patients shared more public clonotypes among themselves (2,741) than newly diagnosed patients did (approximately 900). Persistent Graves' disease patients showed lower TCR Shannon entropy and fewer highly expanded clones than newly diagnosed patients, suggesting clonal expansion. TRBV28, TRBJ1-2 and TRBJ2-5 were preferentially used in persistent disease, while TRBV20-1 and TRBJ2-1 were favored in newly diagnosed disease. The authors noted that the small sample size was a limitation that may lower accuracy. The study examined only peripheral blood because the primary lesion, thyroid tissue, could not be accessed. Sequencing and analysis were restricted to the TCR beta chain.

About this clonotype: It lacks a known antigen. Per-base quality was not reported, and no clone a single base away is much larger than it.

Libraries came from multiplex PCR. Sequencer: Illumina HiSeq 4000. iRepertoire HTBI primers and Arm-PCR amplification of CDR3 regions were used to construct TCR beta libraries. Before sequencing, the PCR products went through gel purification. For the original study's pipeline: Gene usage analysis of CDR3 amino acid clonotypes relied on the 62 TRBV and 13 to 15 TRBJ segments identified across samples. COPE and FqMerger were used to merge filtered high-quality paired reads into contigs. BLAST was used to align contigs to IMGT TRBV, TRBD and TRBJ reference genes, with CDR3 defined following IMGT. Highly expanded clones were defined as clonotypes with a frequency above 0.1%. Shannon entropy served as the measure of repertoire diversity, while the Gini coefficient captured V-J evenness. A clonotype found in more than one individual was treated as public. In-frame beta chains were kept once TCRdb had trimmed the public reads at Q25 with fastp and called clones with MiXCR. Under each unique CDR3 protein, matching rows form one entry showing the most common genes and DNA. Clone size and V and J calls follow TCRdb, not the original study. Here the sample has 350,000 to 500,000 distinct CDR3 sequences; 14% occur a single time. The ten largest make up approximately 15% of the sample.

V is pruned by 2 bases and J by 3 bases, leaving 5 bases of the junction without a gene match. From the cysteine up to the phenylalanine, the CDR3 has a length of 16 residues. The entry retains the CDR3 DNA only, 48 bases that are in frame from base 1. CDR1 and CDR2, looked up from the germline V gene, are SGHRS and YFSETQ. In the paper's terms, the time point label means: newly diagnosed GD, antithyroid drugs for less than 3 months. For both TCR sequencing and RNA sequencing, RNA was extracted from PBMCs using TRIzol. Graves' disease was diagnosed according to American Thyroid Association guidelines. Recruitment of patients was carried out at an endocrinology department in Xi'an, China. Each patient gave approximately 8.8 milliliters of peripheral blood, collected in an EDTA anticoagulant tube. Ficoll Paque Plus density gradient separation was used to isolate PBMCs, and no additional T cell sorting was done. An Agilent 2100 Bioanalyzer and agarose gel were used to check RNA quality, and a NanoDrop 2000 was used to measure RNA concentration.

These data were also reused for a study on T cells in Graves' hyperthyroidism and ophthalmopathy. Per the second study: Stable Graves' hyperthyroidism was defined as no progression to ophthalmopathy during 18 months of follow-up. Hyperthyroidism patients were newly diagnosed, with disease duration under 2 months, and aged 18 to 65 years. Patients with uncontrolled infections, other autoimmune diseases, pregnancy or lactation were excluded. Diagnoses were established on the basis of clinical symptoms, serum thyroxine and TRAb, thyroid ultrasound, and orbital computed tomography. The TCR CDR3 was subjected to a first round of RT-PCR using the HTBI primer set and the Qiagen OneStep RT-PCR kit. Blood samples also contained most of the expanded thyroid clonotypes (frequency above 0.001), which suggests that blood repertoires may reflect thyroid immune responses. A model built on a 13 V-J signature distinguished ophthalmopathy from stable hyperthyroidism, reaching 85% to 90% sensitivity and around 81% specificity in cross-validation and 80%/75% in testing. In validation, progression to ophthalmopathy was predicted by the model with more than 65% sensitivity and roughly 72% specificity, a median of roughly 6.4 months before onset. To identify distinguishing TCR V-J signatures, a discovery cohort of around 98 patients was used, comprising 40 to 45 with Graves' ophthalmopathy and roughly 60 with stable Graves' hyperthyroidism. Prospective prediction of ophthalmopathy was tested in an independent validation cohort of 18 to 20 hyperthyroidism patients and some 17 patients who later progressed to ophthalmopathy. The 100 discovery patients were randomly split 7:3 into training and test sets. In addition, the study compared T-cell repertoires in thyroid tissue and in blood from a handful of Graves' hyperthyroidism patients. Once sampling was done, hyperthyroidism patients were given methimazole at a starting dose of 30 mg daily, whereas ophthalmopathy patients were given high-dose intravenous methylprednisolone. A second multiplex PCR round built the libraries, followed by size selection and purification. The libraries were sequenced on an Illumina HiSeq2000 using paired-end 100 bp reads. SOAPnuke was used to process the raw data, with reads discarded if the reads contained adapters or uncalled bases, had a mean Phred below 15, or lacked an exact constant-primer or identifier match. COPE v1.2.5 was used to merge the high-quality paired reads, and each unique nucleotide sequence was defined as a clonotype. Clonotypes were aligned to IMGT TRBV, TRBD and TRBJ reference segments using MiTCR v1.1. Analysis was restricted to V-J combinations with a frequency above 0.0001, which covered roughly 99% of repertoires. A TCS score was defined as the ratio between F50 (clonal expansion) and ExV (chaos), using BLOSUM62-based TCRdist between CDR3 peptides within each V-J. Welch's t-statistics and random forest reduced around 510 V-J features to 13, which were used in a naive Bayes classifier (R e1071). Sample size was not statistically predetermined, and blinding of investigators to group allocation was not performed. The paper reports TCR Vbeta CDR3 sequencing of approximately 130 peripheral blood samples: some 41 ophthalmopathy, about 75 hyperthyroidism and approximately 17 progressor patients.

The source is a woman in her fifties or sixties with Graves disease. Donor details come from another sample of the same person, matched by shared clones. Recombination joined TRBV5-1 with TRBJ2-2; 9 nucleotides in the junction match TRBD1. Source: peripheral blood mononuclear cells (PBMCs), taken at new diagnosis, from a patient treated with antithyroid drugs. The CDR3 loop reads CASSFVQGADTGELFF. DNA sequence: TGCGCCAGCAGCTTCGTACAGGGGGCAGACACCGGGGAGCTGTTTTTT.